These 2 T cell receptor beta chains share one sample of origin, sequenced in a study of T cell responses to AZD1222 COVID-19 vaccine. Method: immunoSEQ multiplex PCR; TCRdb's copy keeps in-frame clones and lacks some. Here the sample spans roughly 97,000 clones, 85% to 90% being singletons. The specimen comprised peripheral blood, sampled on day 0 of AZD1222 vaccination. These receptors originate from an adult in good health.

The chain carries TRBV7-9 and TRBJ1-2, with no clear D. Germline CDR1 and CDR2: SEHNR and FQNEAQ (reference sequence). V shed 5 bases and J shed 4 bases, with 11 bases lying between them. CDR3 size: 13 residues. The CDR3 DNA is TGTGCCAGCAGCCCCGCTTTGGTCTATGGCTACACCTTC. Amino acids: CASSPALVYGYTF.

The rearrangement links TRBV5-5 to TRBJ2-7; D possibly corresponds to TRBD1 (6 bases). This CDR3 has 14 residues. Deletions cut 4 bases from V and 4 bases from J, with 15 bases between. The germline gives CDR1 SGHKS, CDR2 YYEKEE (reference sequence). CDR3 region: CASSNLGQRYEQYF. CDR3 in DNA: TGTGCCAGCAGCAACCTCGGACAGCGATACGAGCAGTACTTC.